This T cell receptor (beta chain) is from a study of blood T cell repertoires in COVID-19. Study background: The origin of the acute and convalescent COVID-19 samples was the United States, Italy and Spain.

Some clones are missing from TCRdb's copy, which holds only in-frame ones; the method was immunoSEQ multiplex PCR. The sample includes 150,000 to 200,000 clones, about 80% of them seen just once. Germline assignment: CDR1 LGHDT and CDR2 YNNKEL (reference sequence). The CDR3 runs 17 residues. The junction had 13 bases not matched to a gene; V was cut back by 3 bases and J by 7 bases. The receptor comes from a woman between 55 and 75 years old who had recovered from COVID-19. The rearrangement joins TRBV3-1 (or the pseudogene TRBV3-2) to TRBJ2-3; TRBD1 aligns across 10 bases. Sequencing input: PBMCs or T cells enriched from blood (not recorded which). CDR3 protein: CASSQAPGTGAPNTQYF. The CDR3 bases are TGTGCCAGCAGCCAGGCCCCCGGGACAGGGGCGCCGAATACGCAGTATTTT.